A selection of T cell receptor beta chains follows, all from one sample in a study of regulatory T cells in long-lasting Graves disease. TCRdb used MiXCR to reprocess the multiplex PCR reads, holding one entry per CDR3 protein. The repertoire holds over 350,000 distinct CDR3 sequences, with less than 15% as singletons. This sample was also put to use in a study of T cells in Graves' hyperthyroidism and ophthalmopathy.

Source: peripheral blood mononuclear cells (PBMCs), taken at new diagnosis, from a patient treated with antithyroid drugs. The receptors derive from a woman between 50 and 59 years old with Graves disease. CDR3s include the opening cysteine and the closing phenylalanine or tryptophan. D genes are given only for firm matches. For some rows the clone size is stated as once, few or many, or as a class when expanded; others skip it.

CDR3: CASSQEPSGSYEQYF
DNA: TGTGCCAGCAGCCAAGAGCCTAGCGGGAGTTACGAGCAGTACTTC
J: TRBJ2-7
length: 15
V: TRBV4-2
D: TRBD2
size: NA

CDR3: CASSFADRNYGYTF
DNA: TGTGCCAGCAGTTTTGCCGACCGAAACTATGGCTACACCTTC
J: TRBJ1-2
length: 14
V: TRBV28
D: NA
size: few

CDR3: CATVGQGAVDTGELFF
DNA: TGTGCCACCGTCGGTCAAGGGGCGGTTGACACCGGGGAGCTGTTTTTT
J: TRBJ2-2
length: 16
V: TRBV6-1
D: NA
size: few

CDR3: CATSSEGDSYEQYF
DNA: TGTGCCACCAGCAGTGAAGGAGACTCCTACGAGCAGTACTTC
J: TRBJ2-7
length: 14
V: TRBV15
D: NA
size: NA

CDR3: CASSLGLASYNEQFF
DNA: TGTGCCAGCAGCTTAGGGCTAGCCTCCTACAATGAGCAGTTCTTC
J: TRBJ2-1
length: 15
V: TRBV28
D: NA
size: many

CDR3: CASSSPEGPGEQYF
DNA: TGTGCCAGCAGTTCTCCGGAGGGGCCGGGCGAGCAGTACTTC
J: TRBJ2-7
length: 14
V: TRBV27
D: NA
size: NA

CDR3: CASSLGPQGATDTQYF
DNA: TGCGCCAGCAGCTTGGGGCCACAAGGAGCTACAGATACGCAGTATTTT
J: TRBJ2-3
length: 16
V: TRBV5-1
D: NA
size: many

CDR3: CASSPEGGLTEAFF
DNA: TGTGCCAGCAGCCCCGAGGGGGGACTCACTGAAGCTTTCTTT
J: TRBJ1-1
length: 14
V: TRBV7-3
D: NA
size: many

CDR3: CASSPPEYNEQFF
DNA: TGTGCCAGCAGCCCCCCCGAATACAATGAGCAGTTCTTC
J: TRBJ2-1
length: 13
V: TRBV7-9
D: NA
size: many

CDR3: CSLSRQMNTEAFF
DNA: TGCAGCTTATCGCGACAGATGAACACTGAAGCTTTCTTT
J: TRBJ1-1
length: 13
V: TRBV29-1
D: NA
size: few

CDR3: CASSEPTGGNQPQHF
DNA: TGTGCCAGCAGTGAACCTACCGGGGGCAATCAGCCCCAGCATTTT
J: TRBJ1-5
length: 15
V: TRBV6-1
D: NA
size: many

CDR3: CASRTDRGMTYNEQFF
DNA: TGTGCCAGCAGAACAGACAGGGGGATGACCTACAATGAGCAGTTCTTC
J: TRBJ2-1
length: 16
V: TRBV6-1
D: TRBD1
size: many

CDR3: CASSPPNRMNTEAFF
DNA: TGTGCCAGCAGTCCGCCCAACAGGATGAACACTGAAGCTTTCTTT
J: TRBJ1-1
length: 15
V: TRBV27
D: NA
size: many

CDR3: CASSPGLYGAISYNEQFF
DNA: TGCGCCAGCAGCCCTGGACTGTATGGGGCGATTTCCTACAATGAGCAGTTCTTC
J: TRBJ2-1
length: 18
V: TRBV5-1
D: NA
size: many

CDR3: CASSGSSGRVNEQFF
DNA: TGCGCCAGCAGTGGTTCCAGCGGGAGAGTAAATGAGCAGTTCTTC
J: TRBJ2-1
length: 15
V: TRBV10-1
D: TRBD2
size: NA

CDR3: CAISESTSRKNKNEQFF
DNA: TGTGCCATCAGTGAGTCGACTAGCCGAAAAAACAAAAATGAGCAGTTCTTC
J: TRBJ2-1
length: 17
V: TRBV10-3
D: TRBD2
size: few

CDR3: CASSLQAGTVETQYF
DNA: TGTGCCAGCTCACTACAAGCGGGAACGGTGGAGACCCAGTACTTC
J: TRBJ2-5
length: 15
V: TRBV18
D: TRBD2
size: few

CDR3: CASSPFFIGSYEQYF
DNA: TGTGCCAGCAGTCCGTTTTTCATCGGCTCCTACGAGCAGTACTTC
J: TRBJ2-7
length: 15
V: TRBV28
D: NA
size: many

CDR3: CASSITGQAVYGYTF
DNA: TGTGCCAGTAGTATAACTGGGCAGGCCGTCTATGGCTACACCTTC
J: TRBJ1-2
length: 15
V: TRBV19
D: NA
size: NA

CDR3: CSARETSEVGELFF
DNA: TGCAGTGCTAGAGAAACTAGTGAGGTCGGGGAGCTGTTTTTT
J: TRBJ2-2
length: 14
V: TRBV20-1
D: NA
size: many

CDR3: CASSRLLSYEQYF
DNA: TGTGCCAGCAGCCGTCTTTTGTCCTACGAGCAGTACTTC
J: TRBJ2-7
length: 13
V: TRBV28
D: NA
size: NA

CDR3: CAVAGAVETQYF
DNA: TGTGCCGTCGCGGGGGCCGTGGAGACCCAGTACTTC
J: TRBJ2-5
length: 12
V: TRBV28
D: NA
size: many

CDR3: CAFRLAGSPETQYF
DNA: TGTGCCTTTCGACTAGCGGGATCTCCGGAGACCCAGTACTTC
J: TRBJ2-5
length: 14
V: TRBV30
D: TRBD2
size: NA

CDR3: CSVMQQAQADTQYF
DNA: TGCAGCGTCATGCAGCAAGCCCAGGCAGATACGCAGTATTTT
J: TRBJ2-3
length: 14
V: TRBV29-1
D: NA
size: many

CDR3: CASSLAGGSINIYEQYF
DNA: TGTGCCAGCAGCTTAGCTGGGGGGAGCATAAACATTTACGAGCAGTACTTC
J: TRBJ2-7
length: 17
V: TRBV7-8
D: NA
size: many

CDR3: CASSEFGGQYQETQYF
DNA: TGTGCCAGCAGTGAATTCGGGGGACAGTACCAAGAGACCCAGTACTTC
J: TRBJ2-5
length: 16
V: TRBV2
D: NA
size: many

CDR3: CASSGVGSNEQYF
DNA: TGTGCCAGCAGCGGGGTAGGGTCGAACGAGCAGTACTTC
J: TRBJ2-7
length: 13
V: TRBV13
D: NA
size: many

CDR3: CASRQTGFDTEAFF
DNA: TGTGCCAGCAGACAAACAGGGTTTGACACTGAAGCTTTCTTT
J: TRBJ1-1
length: 14
V: TRBV27
D: NA
size: many

CDR3: CALMEDRAKETQYF
DNA: TGTGCCCTAATGGAGGACAGGGCCAAGGAGACCCAGTACTTC
J: TRBJ2-5
length: 14
V: TRBV2
D: TRBD1
size: many

CDR3: CASSPRGLTNEKLFF
DNA: TGTGCCAGCTCACCACGGGGACTGACTAATGAAAAACTGTTTTTT
J: TRBJ1-4
length: 15
V: TRBV18
D: NA
size: NA

CDR3: CASSLADGSTDTQYF
DNA: TGTGCCAGCAGTTTAGCGGACGGTAGCACAGATACGCAGTATTTT
J: TRBJ2-3
length: 15
V: TRBV12-3/TRBV12-4
D: NA
size: many

CDR3: CASSQAPLGAYLSYEQYF
DNA: TGCGCCAGCAGCCAAGCCCCTCTGGGAGCGTACCTCTCCTACGAGCAGTACTTC
J: TRBJ2-7
length: 18
V: TRBV4-1
D: NA
size: few

CDR3: CAWSSQGGNEQFF
DNA: TGTGCCTGGAGTTCACAGGGCGGGAATGAGCAGTTCTTC
J: TRBJ2-1
length: 13
V: TRBV30
D: NA
size: NA

CDR3: CASGRVSTNEKLFF
DNA: TGCGCCAGTGGCCGGGTTTCAACTAATGAAAAACTGTTTTTT
J: TRBJ1-4
length: 14
V: TRBV5-1
D: NA
size: many

CDR3: CASSYFAGVGGPNTGELFF
DNA: TGTGCCAGCAGTTACTTTGCGGGTGTCGGGGGTCCGAACACCGGGGAGCTGTTTTTT
J: TRBJ2-2
length: 19
V: TRBV6-5
D: NA
size: NA

CDR3: CASSEVGQGANYGYTF
DNA: TGTGCCAGCAGTGAAGTGGGGCAGGGGGCTAACTATGGCTACACCTTC
J: TRBJ1-2
length: 16
V: TRBV2
D: TRBD1
size: many

CDR3: CAGLDRAGTGELFF
DNA: TGTGCCGGCCTTGACAGGGCGGGCACCGGGGAGCTGTTTTTT
J: TRBJ2-2
length: 14
V: TRBV30
D: TRBD1
size: many

CDR3: CASSSGAHYEQYF
DNA: TGCGCCAGCAGCTCCGGCGCCCACTACGAGCAGTACTTC
J: TRBJ2-7
length: 13
V: TRBV5-1
D: NA
size: NA

CDR3: CASSELREGTGELFF
DNA: TGCGCCAGCAGTGAGTTAAGGGAGGGCACCGGGGAGCTGTTTTTT
J: TRBJ2-2
length: 15
V: TRBV10-2
D: TRBD2
size: NA

CDR3: CASSKLAGVLNEQFF
DNA: TGTGCCAGCAGCAAACTAGCGGGAGTTTTAAATGAGCAGTTCTTC
J: TRBJ2-1
length: 15
V: TRBV7-9
D: TRBD2
size: few

CDR3: CASSPFAPAGGSYEQYF
DNA: TGTGCCAGCTCACCATTCGCCCCAGCGGGAGGGTCCTACGAGCAGTACTTC
J: TRBJ2-7
length: 17
V: TRBV18
D: TRBD2
size: few

CDR3: CAWGTPAEKLFF
DNA: TGTGCCTGGGGGACACCGGCTGAAAAACTGTTTTTT
J: TRBJ1-4
length: 12
V: TRBV30
D: NA
size: few

CDR3: CASSQDPDRHYGYTF
DNA: TGTGCCAGCAGCCAAGATCCGGACAGGCACTATGGCTACACCTTC
J: TRBJ1-2
length: 15
V: TRBV3-1
D: TRBD1
size: many

CDR3: CASSPGTGSTQETQYF
DNA: TGTGCCAGCAGCCCAGGGACAGGGTCCACACAAGAGACCCAGTACTTC
J: TRBJ2-5
length: 16
V: TRBV5-4
D: TRBD1
size: once

CDR3: CASSQFLAGGSEQFF
DNA: TGTGCCAGCAGCCAATTTTTAGCGGGAGGAAGTGAGCAGTTCTTC
J: TRBJ2-1
length: 15
V: TRBV3-1
D: TRBD2
size: many

CDR3: CASRDRVTDTQYF
DNA: TGTGCCAGCCGGGACAGGGTTACAGATACGCAGTATTTT
J: TRBJ2-3
length: 13
V: TRBV6-1
D: TRBD1
size: many